Listed below are T cell receptor beta chains from one sample, sequenced in a study of blood T cell repertoires in COVID-19. The method was immunoSEQ multiplex PCR; TCRdb's version includes in-frame clones alone and lacks a portion of them. The sample contains some 26,000 clones, 88% of which appear only once. Material for sequencing was peripheral blood. These TCRs come from a woman aged 45-59 years with active COVID-19. The CDR3 runs from the conserved cysteine through the conserved F or W. A D gene is named only where the DNA matches it firmly. Size tells how often a clone was seen (once, few, many) or the class of an expanded clone, and some rows leave it out.

J,V,D,size,CDR3,DNA
TRBJ2-2,TRBV6-5,NA,NA,CASSWQGFTGELFF,TGTGCCAGCTCTTGGCAGGGCTTCACCGGGGAGCTGTTTTTT
TRBJ1-4,TRBV28,NA,NA,CASSLFLGAGEKLFF,TGTGCCAGCAGTTTATTTTTGGGGGCGGGTGAAAAACTGTTTTTT
TRBJ2-5,TRBV29-1,TRBD1,once,CSAYRGNMETQYF,TGCAGCGCTTACAGGGGTAATATGGAGACCCAGTACTTC
TRBJ1-3,TRBV2,NA,NA,CASSQEFSGNTIYF,TGTGCCAGCAGTCAGGAATTCTCTGGAAACACCATATATTTT
TRBJ1-5,TRBV2,NA,NA,CASSVWGHQPQHF,TGTGCCAGCAGTGTCTGGGGGCATCAGCCCCAGCATTTT
TRBJ2-1,TRBV28,NA,NA,CASRPRTGRRNEQFF,TGTGCCAGCAGACCCCGAACAGGGAGAAGGAATGAGCAGTTCTTC
TRBJ1-1,TRBV7-9,NA,NA,CASSLVLGDRQHWEAFF,TGTGCCAGCAGCTTAGTGTTGGGCGACAGGCAACACTGGGAAGCTTTCTTT
TRBJ1-3,TRBV10-3,NA,NA,CAISESGAAGNTIYF,TGTGCCATCAGTGAGTCAGGGGCAGCTGGAAACACCATATATTTT
TRBJ2-2,TRBV19,TRBD2,NA,CASSSRGGLAGELFF,TGTGCCAGTAGTAGTCGGGGGGGGCTCGCCGGGGAGCTGTTTTTT
TRBJ2-1,TRBV19,TRBD2,NA,CASSAGGVYNEQFF,TGTGCCAGTTCGGCGGGAGGGGTTTACAATGAGCAGTTCTTC
TRBJ2-3,TRBV7-9,TRBD2,NA,CASELKVAGGPDTQYF,TGTGCCAGTGAGTTAAAGGTAGCGGGAGGGCCAGATACGCAGTATTTT
TRBJ1-5,TRBV19,NA,NA,CASSSTVNQPQHF,TGTGCCAGTAGTTCGACAGTGAATCAGCCCCAGCATTTT
TRBJ2-3,TRBV11-2,NA,NA,CASSLGQAGTDTQYF,TGTGCCAGCAGCTTAGGACAGGCCGGCACAGATACGCAGTATTTT
TRBJ2-7,TRBV2,TRBD2,NA,CASSPGTSGIREQYF,TGTGCCAGCAGTCCCGGGACTAGCGGGATCCGCGAGCAGTACTTC
TRBJ2-3,TRBV7-9,TRBD2,NA,CASSRGSTSGIHSGTDTQYF,TGTGCCAGCAGCCGGGGGTCGACTAGCGGGATTCACAGCGGAACAGATACGCAGTATTTT
TRBJ1-2,TRBV4-2,TRBD1,NA,CASGQGAQDYGYTF,TGTGCCAGCGGACAGGGGGCGCAGGACTATGGCTACACCTTC
TRBJ2-2,TRBV6-5,TRBD2,NA,CASSPSGGRGGELFF,TGTGCCAGCAGTCCCAGCGGGGGGAGGGGCGGGGAGCTGTTTTTT
TRBJ2-1,TRBV19,NA,NA,CASTNLWRSSMKDEQFF,TGTGCCAGTACCAACCTGTGGAGGTCCTCGATGAAGGATGAGCAGTTCTTC
TRBJ2-7,TRBV6-5,NA,NA,CASSYTAGVEQYF,TGTGCCAGCAGTTACACAGCAGGGGTCGAGCAGTACTTC
TRBJ2-6,TRBV3-1/TRBV3-2,NA,once,CASSQTGGSGANVLTF,TGTGCCAGCAGCCAAACCGGAGGGTCTGGGGCCAACGTCCTGACTTTC
TRBJ2-2,TRBV11-3,TRBD2,NA,CASGPGLAGGRSGELFF,TGTGCCAGCGGTCCGGGACTAGCGGGAGGGCGCTCCGGGGAGCTGTTTTTT
TRBJ2-2,TRBV7-2,TRBD1,NA,CASRRPGQGDAGELFF,TGTGCCAGCAGACGCCCGGGACAGGGAGATGCCGGGGAGCTGTTTTTT
TRBJ2-5,TRBV7-9,TRBD1,NA,CASSRGTGKGETQYF,TGTGCCAGCAGCCGAGGGACAGGGAAAGGAGAGACCCAGTACTTC
TRBJ2-7,TRBV28,TRBD2,NA,CASSLGRESYF,TGTGCCAGCAGTTTGGGGAGGGAGTCTTACTTC
TRBJ1-5,TRBV7-8,NA,NA,CASSFQGSSNQPQHF,TGTGCCAGCAGCTTTCAGGGGTCGAGCAATCAGCCCCAGCATTTT
TRBJ1-6,TRBV6-1,NA,NA,CASSDKTPYPYNSPLHF,TGTGCCAGCAGTGACAAGACACCTTATCCCTATAATTCACCCCTCCACTTT
TRBJ2-2,TRBV30,NA,once,CAWSTHGGELFF,TGTGCCTGGAGCACTCATGGCGGGGAGCTGTTTTTT
TRBJ2-3,TRBV5-4,TRBD2,NA,CASSPYSSAGGSTDTQYF,TGTGCCAGCAGCCCCTACAGTAGTGCGGGAGGGAGCACAGATACGCAGTATTTT
TRBJ1-4,TRBV7-9,NA,NA,CASLAREGTNEKLFF,TGTGCCAGCCTGGCCAGGGAAGGTACTAATGAAAAACTGTTTTTT
TRBJ1-1,TRBV6-1,NA,NA,CASSEIKNTEAFF,TGTGCCAGCAGTGAAATCAAGAACACTGAAGCTTTCTTT
TRBJ1-4,TRBV7-8,TRBD1,once,CASSLDVDRIEKLFF,TGTGCCAGCAGCTTAGACGTGGACAGGATAGAAAAACTGTTTTTT
TRBJ2-5,TRBV15,NA,NA,CATSRAEGETQYF,TGTGCCACCAGCAGAGCAGAGGGAGAGACCCAGTACTTC
TRBJ1-2,TRBV3-1/TRBV3-2,NA,NA,CASSQAGENYGYTF,TGTGCCAGCAGCCAAGCCGGGGAGAACTATGGCTACACCTTC
TRBJ2-7,TRBV6-5,TRBD1,NA,CASSRTGRRSYEQYF,TGTGCCAGCAGCCGGACAGGTCGGCGCTCCTACGAGCAGTACTTC
TRBJ2-7,TRBV6-6,NA,NA,CASSSPEEAHYEQYF,TGTGCCAGCAGTTCCCCAGAAGAGGCCCACTACGAGCAGTACTTC
TRBJ2-1,TRBV5-6,NA,NA,CASSTGRGFSPNEQFF,TGTGCCAGCAGCACGGGGAGAGGGTTCAGCCCCAATGAGCAGTTCTTC
TRBJ2-2,TRBV11-3,TRBD2,once,CASSFQSTGGGELFF,TGTGCCAGCAGCTTTCAGTCCACGGGGGGCGGGGAGCTGTTTTTT
TRBJ2-7,TRBV27,TRBD1,NA,CASSLGTGVAYEQYF,TGTGCCAGCAGTTTAGGGACAGGGGTCGCCTACGAGCAGTACTTC
TRBJ1-4,TRBV11-2,NA,NA,CASSLALRGNEKLFF,TGTGCCAGCAGCTTAGCCCTCCGGGGTAATGAAAAACTGTTTTTT
TRBJ2-1,TRBV5-1,TRBD2,once,CASSSGRWGSGRNEQFF,TGCGCCAGCAGCTCGGGCCGATGGGGTAGCGGGAGGAATGAGCAGTTCTTC